The 8 T cell receptor beta chains below all came from one sample that was sequenced in a study of OX40 agonist ivuxolimab in advanced cancers. Assay: immunoSEQ multiplex PCR; the TCRdb copy retains only in-frame clones and omits some. Of tens of thousands of clones detected, 75% to 90% appear once; the ten largest clones hold 4.5% to 6%. The sample was CD4+ or CD8+ T cells sorted from blood, taken in a trial of the OX40 agonist ivuxolimab. The receptors stem from an adult with an advanced solid tumor such as melanoma, head and neck, liver or kidney cancer.

The gene calls are TRBV5-4 and TRBJ2-6; D is unresolved. The V gene lost 4 bases and the J gene lost 4 bases, with 9 bases spanning the gap. The length of the CDR3 is 14 residues. Germline V gene sequence: CDR1 SGHNT, CDR2 YYREEE (reference sequence). CDR3 sequence: CASSLLGGANVLTF. The CDR3 DNA reads as TGTGCCAGCAGCCTCTTGGGGGGGGCCAACGTCCTGACTTTC.

This chain connects TRBV6-1 to TRBJ1-3; tentatively, D is TRBD1 (6 bases). There are 14 residues in the CDR3. V lost 9 bases and J 3 bases, leaving 15 bases between the germline ends. The germline gives CDR1 MNHNS, CDR2 SASEGT. The CDR3 region has the DNA TGTGCCAGTACTTGGGGGCTGGGTGGAAACACCATATATTTT. Its protein product is CASTWGLGGNTIYF.

This clone was observed a single time. The rearrangement uses TRBV5-6 and TRBJ1-4; a possible D gene is TRBD1 (5 bases). The CDR3 totals 13 residues. The V gene's germline CDR1 is SGHDT and CDR2 YYEEEE. V was pared by 2 bases and J by 8 bases, with 10 bases between. The chain's CDR3 is CASSFLGDEKLFF. The CDR3 DNA sequence: TGTGCCAGCAGCTTTCTGGGGGACGAAAAACTGTTTTTT.

This clone was detected only once. The V and J genes are TRBV6-1 and TRBJ2-5; the D is unclear. Germline V gene sequence: CDR1 MNHNS, CDR2 SASEGT. This CDR3 region has 14 residues. V lost 2 bases, J lost 5 bases, and 12 bases lay in between. DNA of the CDR3: TGTGCCAGCAGTGAAATGGCAGGCGTCGAGACCCAGTACTTC. This codes for CASSEMAGVETQYF.

In nucleotides, the CDR3 is TGTGCCAGCAGCCAGGCAGGGACTGGGGCCAACGTCCTGACTTTC. Translating it yields CASSQAGTGANVLTF. This chain uses TRBV28 with TRBJ2-6, with D possibly TRBD1 on 5 matching bases. This CDR3 is built from 15 residues. CDR1 and CDR2 (germline): MDHEN, SYDVKM. V lost 6 bases, J lost 2 bases, and 11 bases lay in between.

The chain carries TRBV4-2 and TRBJ2-5, with D perhaps matching TRBD1 (6 bases). V lost 5 bases to trimming and J lost 5 bases, with 18 bases between them. The CDR3 totals 15 residues. CDR1 is LGHNA and CDR2 is YNFKEQ in the germline V gene. CDR3 in DNA: TGTGCCAGCAGCTCCGGACAGCCGCGAGGGGAGACCCAGTACTTC. Translated: CASSSGQPRGETQYF.

This chain joins TRBV5-1 and TRBJ2-2; D not resolved. The V end lost 0 bases, the J end lost 7 bases, and 13 bases lay between the germline ends. This CDR3 comprises 15 residues. Germline V CDR1 and CDR2: SGHRS, YFSETQ. CDR3 in DNA: TGCGCCAGCAGCTTGGCCCTGCCAGGTGACGGGGAGCTGTTTTTT. This sequence encodes CASSLALPGDGELFF.

The J gene is TRBJ1-1, the V gene TRBV6-1; no clear D gene. This CDR3 is 15 amino acids long. The V end lost 3 bases, the J end lost 11 bases, and 22 bases lay between the germline ends. The germline gives CDR1 MNHNS, CDR2 SASEGT. The chain's CDR3 is CASSEEGILIGRAFF. CDR3 coding DNA: TGTGCCAGCAGTGAGGAAGGGATTCTCATCGGACGGGCTTTCTTT.